Each of the 32 T cell receptor beta chains below was sequenced from the same sample in a study of shared clonotypes between healthy human individuals (TCRdb year 2020). The library was produced with the immunoSEQ multiplex PCR assay. The table comes from immuneACCESS by way of TCRdb, which keeps in-frame sequences with V and J called. Part of the clones is missing from these tables; in studies checked, under half for an unresolved V gene and the rest for unknown reasons. The sample data list just over 2,000,000 clones, and about 95% of these were observed just once. More than 0.1% of the sample is held by the ten biggest clonotypes. Sequencing was done on a sample of naive CD4+ T cells sorted from blood. The sample's cell subset or site label is to be understood as: CD45RA+ positively selected. The receptors were gathered from a young man in good health.

The J gene is TRBJ2-3, the V gene TRBV2; D possibly uses TRBD1 or TRBD2 (5 bases each). Germline CDR1 SNHLY, CDR2 FYNNEI. V gave up 4 bases and J gave up 2 bases, with 13 bases separating them. The CDR3 spans 15 residues. CDR3 coding DNA: TGTGCCAGCAGTGGGGAGTCAGGGCACACAGATACGCAGTATTTT. This codes for CASSGESGHTDTQYF.

This sequence joins TRBV6-5 and TRBJ2-4; 9 nucleotides line up with TRBD2. Unmatched junction bases numbered 10, after V lost 8 bases and J lost 8 bases. Germline CDR1 MNHEY, CDR2 SVGAGI. The CDR3 contains 14 residues. CDR3 sequence: CASGSGRMVDIQYF. As DNA, the CDR3 is TGTGCCAGCGGGAGCGGGAGGATGGTCGACATTCAGTACTTC.

V gene TRBV2 combines with J gene TRBJ2-7; D not resolved. This CDR3 spans 13 amino acids. Trimming took off 4 bases at V and 2 bases at J, with 9 bases between the two ends. The V gene's germline CDR1 is SNHLY and CDR2 FYNNEI. The CDR3: CASSGDGTYEQYF. In nucleotides, the CDR3 is TGTGCCAGCAGTGGAGACGGAACCTACGAGCAGTACTTC.

The chain employs TRBV28 and TRBJ1-5, with 7 bases that match TRBD1. This CDR3 spans 13 amino acids. Germline CDR1 reads MDHEN; CDR2 reads SYDVKM. The V gene end was trimmed by 6 bases and the J gene end by 4 bases; junction bases not matched to a gene: 3. The CDR3 DNA reads TGTGCCAGCAGGAAGACAGGGAATCAGCCCCAGCATTTT. Translating it yields CASRKTGNQPQHF. The full variable domain, in which reference TRBV28 and TRBJ1-5 provide the parts outside the CDR3, is DVKVTQSSRYLVKRTGEKVFLECVQDMDHENMFWYRQDPGLGLRLIYFSYDVKMKEKGDIPEGYSVSREKKERFSLILESASTNQTSMYLCASRKTGNQPQHFGDGTRLSIL.

The chain joins TRBV27 to TRBJ1-2, with 7 bases identical to TRBD1. J was trimmed by 4 bases and V by 6 bases; bases with no gene match: 8. Germline assignment: CDR1 MNHEY and CDR2 SMNVEV (reference sequence). The CDR3 totals 14 residues. The CDR3 sequence is CASRGDSQFYGYTF. The CDR3 bases are TGTGCCAGCAGGGGGGACAGCCAGTTCTATGGCTACACCTTC.

The chain recombines TRBV7-2 with TRBJ1-2; 8 bases match TRBD1. This CDR3 contains 15 residues. The germline CDR1 and CDR2 sequences are SGHTA and FQGNSA. V lost 5 bases to trimming and J lost 4 bases; unmatched junction nucleotides: 9. Here the CDR3 DNA reads TGTGCCAGCAGCCGCGAGCCGGGACAGGTCTATGGCTACACCTTC. Residues: CASSREPGQVYGYTF.

This chain connects TRBV6-6 to TRBJ2-2; D is unresolved. Trimming removed 6 bases from V and 2 bases from J, with 10 bases in between. CDR1 is MNHNY and CDR2 is SVGAGI in the germline V gene (reference sequence). The CDR3 is made up of 14 amino acids. The CDR3 reads CASSRRPNTGELFF. The CDR3 nucleotides are TGTGCCAGCAGCCGTCGGCCAAACACCGGGGAGCTGTTTTTT.

The V and J genes are TRBV5-4 and TRBJ2-5; TRBD1 matches 9 bases. The junction had 4 bases not matched to a gene; V was cut back by 0 bases and J by 4 bases. Looked up from germline, CDR1 is SGHNT and CDR2 is YYREEE (reference sequence). This CDR3 is 15 amino acids long. CDR3 loop: CASSLGTGAVETQYF. CDR3 nucleotide sequence: TGTGCCAGCAGCTTGGGGACAGGGGCGGTAGAGACCCAGTACTTC.

This clone was counted a single time. At one end, the junction sequence differs from germline, possibly due to a read error. The chain uses TRBV11-2 and TRBJ2-7; 8 bases are a match to TRBD1. Germline V gene data show CDR1 as SGHAT and CDR2 as FQNNGV. There are 12 residues in the CDR3. The DNA of the CDR3 is TGTGCCAGCAGCTTGGACGGGACAGGTACCCTTTTC. It yields the protein CASSLDGTGTLF.

This chain joins TRBV5-1 and TRBJ1-3; possibly TRBD1 for D (6 bases). Germline V CDR1 and CDR2: SGHRS, YFSETQ. This CDR3 comprises 16 residues. Trimming took off 4 bases at V and 0 bases at J, with 14 bases between the two ends. The CDR3 DNA sequence: TGCGCCAGCAGCCTCAATAGGGGGGACTCTGGAAACACCATATATTTT. Residues: CASSLNRGDSGNTIYF.

This chain links TRBV4-1 with TRBJ2-3, with 7 positions matching TRBD2. The CDR3 is 16 amino acids. Germline CDR1 and CDR2: MGHRA and YSYEKL. J gave up 2 bases and V 4 bases, and 9 bases lay outside the gene matches. The DNA for the CDR3 is TGCGCCAGCAGCCCCCTTGGGCGGGGGAACACAGATACGCAGTATTTT. Its translation: CASSPLGRGNTDTQYF.

The genes are TRBV10-3 and TRBJ2-7; D not certain. Trimming took 10 bases from V and 6 from J, leaving 13 bases between them. The CDR3 sequence is 11 residues long. In germline, CDR1 is ENHRY, CDR2 SYGVKD. The CDR3 region is CASGQLGEQYF. CDR3 nucleotide sequence: TGTGCCAGTGGCCAGCTTGGCGAGCAGTACTTC.

This clone was seen just once. The chain couples TRBV5-4 to TRBJ2-5; 8 bases line up with TRBD1. Trimming cost V 2 bases and J 7 bases; bases outside gene matches: 13. CDR1 and CDR2 (germline): SGHNT, YYREEE (reference sequence). The CDR3 is 16 residues long. This chain's CDR3 is CASSLAGQGLKRTQYF. The DNA for the CDR3 is TGTGCCAGCAGCTTAGCCGGACAGGGACTCAAGAGGACCCAGTACTTC.

This clone was recorded many times. The V gene is TRBV15, the J gene TRBJ1-6, with D unclear. This CDR3 has 14 residues. Germline assignment: CDR1 LNHNV and CDR2 YYDKDF (reference sequence). With 0 bases removed from V and 7 bases from J, the gap between germline ends came to 7 bases. The CDR3 nucleotides are TGTGCCACCAGCAGAGATCCTCAAAATTCACCCCTCCACTTT. This encodes CATSRDPQNSPLHF.

The chain uses TRBV27 and TRBJ1-4; D uncertain. The CDR3 is made up of 18 amino acids. Trimming shortened V by 3 bases and J by 5 bases, and 22 bases separated the two germline ends. Germline V gene sequence: CDR1 MNHEY, CDR2 SMNVEV (reference sequence). The CDR3 DNA follows: TGTGCCAGCAGTTTTGTGGCAACCGCGGGCAAGCCGAATGAAAAACTGTTTTTT. Translated, it gives CASSFVATAGKPNEKLFF.

Details on this clone: The sample has other DNA sequences that encode this CDR3 too. The gene calls are TRBV30 and TRBJ2-6; D may be TRBD2 (6 bases). Trimming cost V 2 bases and J 4 bases, with 9 bases left between them. The length of the CDR3 is 14 residues. CDR1 is GTSNPN, CDR2 SVGIG, per germline (reference sequence). The CDR3 reads CAWSTGAGANVLTF. CDR3 sequence (DNA): TGTGCCTGGAGTACGGGAGCCGGGGCCAACGTCCTGACTTTC.

The chain recombines TRBV28 with TRBJ1-2, with a possible D match to TRBD1 (5 bases). The CDR3 loop spans 14 amino acids. V dropped 6 bases and J dropped 1 base, with 12 bases sitting between them. In germline, CDR1 is MDHEN, CDR2 SYDVKM. As DNA, the CDR3 is TGTGCCAGCAGAGACAGCGGAAGTAACTATGGCTACACCTTC. This encodes CASRDSGSNYGYTF.

As to this clone: This sample also contains other DNA sequences that code for the same CDR3. The rearrangement links TRBV5-4 to TRBJ2-5, with D tentatively TRBD1 (6 bases). The CDR3 contains 13 residues. V dropped 2 bases and J dropped 2 bases, with 7 bases sitting between them. Germline V gene sequence: CDR1 SGHNT, CDR2 YYREEE (reference sequence). The CDR3 sequence is CASSLGTQETQYF. CDR3 nucleotides: TGTGCCAGCAGCTTAGGGACACAAGAGACCCAGTACTTC.

The chain joins TRBV4-1 to TRBJ1-2; 10 bases are shared with TRBD1. Germline V gene sequence: CDR1 MGHRA, CDR2 YSYEKL. The CDR3 consists of 15 residues. The trim removed 4 bases at V and 4 bases at J, leaving 6 bases unmatched. CDR3 protein: CASSPSGQGFYGYTF. The CDR3, as DNA: TGCGCCAGCAGCCCTTCGGGACAGGGGTTCTATGGCTACACCTTC.

This clone was detected only once. V and J are TRBV7-2 and TRBJ1-2; TRBD1 might be the D (5 bases). CDR3 size: 17 residues. Germline CDR1 is SGHTA and CDR2 is FQGNSA. V was cut by 3 bases and J by 1 base, with 18 bases left in between. CDR3 region: CASSFSQFGGGNYGYTF. For the CDR3, the DNA is TGTGCCAGCAGCTTCAGCCAATTCGGGGGTGGTAACTATGGCTACACCTTC.

This clone has just one count. The chain links TRBV6-1 to TRBJ1-4; no clear D gene. CDR1 and CDR2 from the germline V gene are MNHNS and SASEGT. The CDR3 has 13 residues. V lost 2 bases and J 12 bases, leaving 13 bases between the germline ends. CDR3 loop: CASSETRPGELFF. CDR3 sequence (DNA): TGTGCCAGCAGTGAAACGAGACCTGGGGAACTGTTTTTT.

This clone came up once. The chain is built from TRBV10-3 and TRBJ1-5; D perhaps matches TRBD1 (6 bases). The CDR3 is 14 residues long. From germline, CDR1 is ENHRY and CDR2 SYGVKD. V lost 4 bases and J lost 3, with 10 bases in between. DNA for the CDR3: TGTGCCATCAGTGTCGACAGGAACAATCAGCCCCAGCATTTT. It codes for CAISVDRNNQPQHF.

This sequence joins TRBV5-1 and TRBJ1-6; 8 bases align to TRBD1. V was pared by 4 bases and J by 8 bases, with 8 bases of the junction left unmatched. The CDR3 has 15 amino acids. Germline assignment: CDR1 SGHRS and CDR2 YFSETQ. The CDR3 reads CASSHRTGQDSPLHF. CDR3 DNA sequence: TGCGCCAGCAGCCATAGGACAGGGCAGGATTCACCCCTCCACTTT.

The sample holds a few counts of this clone. V is TRBV7-2 and J is TRBJ1-2; no reliable D call. Germline V CDR1 and CDR2: SGHTA, FQGNSA. V lost 3 bases and J lost 4, with 6 bases in between. The CDR3 has 12 amino acids. The CDR3 nucleotides read TGTGCCAGCAGCTTGCAAACCTATGGCTACACCTTC. Protein: CASSLQTYGYTF.

Worth noting for this clone: The sample contains more than one DNA sequence encoding this CDR3. This chain connects TRBV15 to TRBJ2-2; D possibly corresponds to TRBD1 (5 bases). Germline-derived CDR1 and CDR2 are LNHNV and YYDKDF (reference sequence). V lost 2 bases, J lost 1 base, and 5 bases lay in between. This CDR3 region has 14 residues. CDR3 amino acids: CATSRQGNTGELFF. DNA of the CDR3: TGTGCCACCAGCAGACAGGGGAACACCGGGGAGCTGTTTTTT. The full variable domain, its missing parts supplied by reference TRBV15 and TRBJ2-2, is DAMVIQNPRYQVTQFGKPVTLSCSQTLNHNVMYWYQQKSSQAPKLLFHYYDKDFNNEADTPDNFQSRRPNTSFCFLDIRSPGLGDTAMYLCATSRQGNTGELFFGEGSRLTVL.

The rearrangement uses TRBV7-2 and TRBJ1-6; D remains unclear. Germline V lookup: CDR1 SGHTA, CDR2 FQGNSA. V was clipped by 1 base and J by 2 bases, with 9 bases between them. This CDR3 contains 16 residues. CDR3 sequence: CASSLGTGTYNSPLHF. CDR3 in DNA: TGTGCCAGCAGCTTAGGAACTGGGACCTATAATTCACCCCTCCACTTT.

The rearrangement uses TRBV6-6 and TRBJ1-2; D ambiguous. CDR3 length: 11 amino acids. CDR1 MNHNY and CDR2 SVGAGI come from the germline V gene (reference sequence). V was shortened by 10 bases and J by 4 bases, with 10 bases between the two germline ends. The CDR3 bases are TGTGCCACCCAGCGGGGCTATGGCTACACCTTC. Amino acids: CATQRGYGYTF.

V is TRBV5-1 and J is TRBJ2-5; either TRBD1 or TRBD2 may supply D (5 bases each). The ends were cut back, 7 bases at V and 9 bases at J, with 22 bases in the middle. CDR1 and CDR2 from the germline V gene are SGHRS and YFSETQ. The CDR3 has 14 amino acids. This CDR3 reads CASSLRGTQGAQYF. DNA for the CDR3: TGCGCCAGCTCTCTCCGAGGGACCCAAGGGGCCCAGTACTTC.

This rearrangement joins TRBV9 to TRBJ2-2; 8 positions agree with TRBD2. V dropped 0 bases and J dropped 7; count of bases not matched to a gene: 5. Germline V gene data show CDR1 as SGDLS and CDR2 as YYNGEE. The CDR3 length is 15 residues. The CDR3 nucleotides read TGTGCCAGCAGCGTAGCTCGGGAGGGCGGCGGGGAGCTGTTTTTT. It translates to CASSVAREGGGELFF.

The rearrangement links TRBV6-1 to TRBJ2-5; perhaps D is TRBD1 or TRBD2 (5 bases each). V shed 1 base and J shed 5 bases, with 17 bases lying between them. Germline CDR1 reads MNHNS; CDR2 reads SASEGT. The CDR3 consists of 16 residues. The CDR3 region has the DNA TGTGCCAGCAGTGAAGGAGGCAGGACGGGGCCGGAGACCCAGTACTTC. This sequence encodes CASSEGGRTGPETQYF.

The chain links TRBV4-2 to TRBJ2-7; 12 bases fit TRBD2. The V and J ends lost 4 bases and 7 bases, in that order; junction bases with no gene match: 5. The CDR3 consists of 14 residues. The germline V gene has CDR1 LGHNA and CDR2 YNFKEQ. The CDR3 protein is CASSPSGGAREQYF. The CDR3 nucleotides are TGTGCCAGCAGCCCTAGCGGGGGGGCTCGGGAGCAGTACTTC.

The CDR3 DNA reads as TGCGCCAGCAGCCAAGATGTACTGACGAGCTCTGGAAACACCATATATTTT. Protein sequence: CASSQDVLTSSGNTIYF. This sequence joins TRBV4-1 and TRBJ1-3; no reliable D call. In germline, CDR1 is MGHRA, CDR2 YSYEKL. The V end lost 0 bases, the J end lost 0 bases, and 12 bases lay between the germline ends. The CDR3 runs 17 residues.